The following is a T cell receptor beta chain sequence with its context. Its antigen has not been determined. The input lacks base qualities; no much larger clone sits a single base away. The treatment or condition label on this specimen signifies: in vitro stimulation with specific CMV peptide epitopes to enrich CMV-specific T cells. This sample is drawn from a study of T cell repertoires in cytomegalovirus infection (dated by TCRdb to between 2018 and 2021). Study-wide context: Peptide stimulations targeted recently identified HLA-C-restricted CMV epitopes, whose presentation resists viral immunomodulation, together with well-studied HLA-B-restricted epitopes. Donor HLA type was relevant to the analysis, because carriage of CMV infection together with the matching HLA type was indicated by public TCR beta signatures. The study at large found these results: The ex vivo response was dominated by HLA-C-restricted CMV-specific TCR beta clonotypes, and the single most frequent clonotype in two of eight donors was supplied by these HLA-C-restricted clonotypes. In both this cohort and an independent cohort of some 370 donors, the cumulative frequency of public TCR beta family members distinguished carriers of CMV infection plus the relevant HLA type.

The germline V gene encodes CDR1 ENHRY and CDR2 SYGVKD. V and J lose 5 bases and 1 base, and a span of 12 bases separates them. Reading from cysteine to phenylalanine, the CDR3 counts 14 amino acids. The entry retains the CDR3 DNA only, 42 bases that are in frame from base 1. The instrument was an Illumina HiSeq 1500. TCRdb reran the public reads through fastp at Q25 and MiXCR, keeping productive beta chains. Every distinct CDR3 protein forms one entry, paired with its most common genes and DNA. Here the sample has 750,000 to 950,000 distinct CDR3 sequences; approximately 32% occur a single time. The ten largest clones capture around 13% of the sample.

Recombination linked TRBV10-3 to TRBJ2-7; the D gene is perhaps TRBD1, from 7 matching bases. The sequencing here drew on cultured CD8+ T cells from PBMCs, taken from culture after CMV antigen stimulation. The clonotype originates from a human donor in good health (CMV status not recorded). Some clones in this sample may be carry-over from other donors' samples. The CDR3 region: CAISRGTASYEQYF. The DNA reads as follows: TGTGCCATCAGTCGCGGGACAGCTTCCTACGAGCAGTACTTC.